This T cell receptor beta chain was sequenced for a study of T cell repertoires in cytomegalovirus infection. Study at large: Public TCR beta signatures were indicative of both CMV infection and a matching HLA type. Study-wide points: Across the ex vivo response, the dominant clonotypes were HLA-C-restricted CMV-specific TCR beta clonotypes. People with CMV and the relevant HLA were identified by cumulative public TCR beta family frequency.

TCRdb called the reads again in MiXCR, with one record for every CDR3 protein. The top ten hold under 30% of the sample, which has 450,000 to 550,000 distinct CDR3 sequences, approximately 16% seen once. This clonotype occurred many times. Its antigen remains unknown. J lost 4 bases, V lost 4 bases, and 4 bases had no gene match. CDR1 and CDR2 (germline): SGHNT, YYREEE (reference sequence). The CDR3 covers 15 residues. This TCR came from a human donor in good health (CMV status not recorded). Some clones in this sample may be carry-over from other donors' samples. This chain joins TRBV5-4 and TRBJ2-5, with 13 bases fitting TRBD2. The material sequenced was CD8+ T cells from PBMCs. The CDR3 sequence: CASSTGLAGIETQYF. Written as DNA, the CDR3 is TGTGCCAGCAGCACGGGACTAGCGGGGATAGAGACCCAGTACTTC.